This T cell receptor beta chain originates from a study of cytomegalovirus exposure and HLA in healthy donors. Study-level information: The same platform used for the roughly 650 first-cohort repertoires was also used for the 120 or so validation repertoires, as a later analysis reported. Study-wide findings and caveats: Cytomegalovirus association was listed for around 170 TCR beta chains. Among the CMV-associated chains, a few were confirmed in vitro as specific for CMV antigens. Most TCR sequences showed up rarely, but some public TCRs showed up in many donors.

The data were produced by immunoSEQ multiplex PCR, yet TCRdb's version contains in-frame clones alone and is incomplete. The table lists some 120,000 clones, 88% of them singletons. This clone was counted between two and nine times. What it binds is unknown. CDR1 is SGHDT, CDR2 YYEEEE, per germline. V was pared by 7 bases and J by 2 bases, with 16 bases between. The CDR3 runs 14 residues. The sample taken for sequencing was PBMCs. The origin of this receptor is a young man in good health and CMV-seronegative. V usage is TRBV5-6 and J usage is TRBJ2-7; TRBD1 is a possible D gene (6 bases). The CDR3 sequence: CASSGVQIPYEQYF. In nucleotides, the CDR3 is TGTGCCAGCTCAGGGGTCCAAATACCCTACGAGCAGTACTTC.